This entry lists 10 T cell receptor beta chains sequenced from one sample in a study of blood T cell repertoires in COVID-19. Data came from immunoSEQ multiplex PCR; TCRdb stores just in-frame clones and leaves some out. Counted here are 35,000 to 50,000 clones, over 75% occurring once; the ten biggest clones make up over 9%. The sequencing input was peripheral blood. These receptors were taken from a human donor in a cohort sampled during active COVID-19.

The J gene is TRBJ2-3, the V gene TRBV5-1, with D tentatively TRBD2 (6 bases). CDR1 is SGHRS, CDR2 YFSETQ, per germline. V lost 3 bases to trimming and J lost 2 bases, with 10 bases between them. The CDR3 sequence is 14 residues long. This chain's CDR3 is CASSSQDYTDTQYF. The CDR3 coding sequence is TGCGCCAGCAGCTCGCAGGACTACACAGATACGCAGTATTTT.

This rearrangement joins TRBV28 to TRBJ2-5; perhaps TRBD2 as D (6 bases). The CDR3 has 14 amino acids. Germline CDR1 MDHEN, CDR2 SYDVKM. V dropped 2 bases and J dropped 4 bases, with 11 bases sitting between them. The CDR3 loop reads CASSLGGTPETQYF. The CDR3 region has the DNA TGTGCCAGCAGTTTAGGGGGGACTCCAGAGACCCAGTACTTC.

In DNA, the CDR3 is TGCGCCAGCAGCCCCACAGAAATGAACACTGAAGCTTTCTTT. It translates to CASSPTEMNTEAFF. V and J are TRBV5-1 and TRBJ1-1, with D unresolved. Germline V gene sequence: CDR1 SGHRS, CDR2 YFSETQ. V lost 4 bases to trimming and J lost 0 bases, with 10 bases between them. This CDR3 has 14 residues. The full variable domain, rest sourced from reference TRBV5-1 and TRBJ1-1, is KAGVTQTPRYLIKTRGQQVTLSCSPISGHRSVSWYQQTPGQGLQFLFEYFSETQRNKGNFPGRFSGRQFSNSRSEMNVSTLELGDSALYLCASSPTEMNTEAFFGQGTRLTVV.

The rearrangement links TRBV5-3 to TRBJ1-6; 10 nucleotides agree with TRBD1. TRBV5-3 is reported as an ORF; its role is uncertain. V gave up 4 bases and J gave up 6 bases; unmatched junction bases: 10. The length of the CDR3 is 17 residues. CDR3 in amino acids: CARSPSGQGMFNSPLHF. The CDR3 DNA sequence: TGTGCCAGAAGCCCCTCGGGACAGGGGATGTTTAATTCACCCCTCCACTTT.

The rearrangement uses TRBV6-4 and TRBJ1-6, with 10 bases that match TRBD1. This CDR3 region has 14 residues. CDR1 is MRHNA and CDR2 is SNTAGT in the germline V gene. Trimming took 4 bases from V and 9 from J; bases not matched to a gene: 3. The CDR3: CASSAGTGVSPLHF. The CDR3 coding sequence is TGTGCCAGCAGTGCCGGGACAGGGGTTTCACCCCTCCACTTT.

The chain is built from TRBV27 and TRBJ2-7; 7 bases match TRBD1. V gave up 0 bases and J gave up 7 bases; unmatched junction bases: 6. The CDR3 loop spans 14 amino acids. Germline CDR1 and CDR2: MNHEY and SMNVEV (reference sequence). CDR3 nucleotide sequence: TGTGCCAGCAGTTTATCAGGGACAGCATTTGAGCAGTACTTC. Encoded protein: CASSLSGTAFEQYF.

The V and J genes are TRBV9 and TRBJ1-4; D may be TRBD1 (5 bases). Trimming shortened V by 6 bases and J by 6 bases, and 15 bases separated the two germline ends. Germline assignment: CDR1 SGDLS and CDR2 YYNGEE. The CDR3 covers 14 residues. CDR3 nucleotide sequence: TGTGCCAGCAAAAAGGGCCAGGGCGATGAAAAACTGTTTTTT. This encodes CASKKGQGDEKLFF.

CDR3 sequence (DNA): TGTGCCAGCAGTGTACTACCTAGCACAGATACGCAGTATTTT. It is translated as CASSVLPSTDTQYF. The chain links TRBV2 to TRBJ2-3; the D is unclear. V was clipped by 4 bases and J by 0 bases, with 8 bases between them. The CDR3 is made up of 14 amino acids. Germline CDR1 and CDR2: SNHLY and FYNNEI.

The chain carries TRBV6-5 and TRBJ2-6, with D perhaps matching TRBD1 (5 bases). Germline V lookup: CDR1 MNHEY, CDR2 SVGAGI. Trimming removed 6 bases at V and 0 bases at J, with 9 bases between. The CDR3 covers 15 residues. The CDR3 DNA follows: TGTGCCAGCAGCAGACAGTTCTCTGGGGCCAACGTCCTGACTTTC. Amino acids: CASSRQFSGANVLTF.

This clone was counted only a few times. V is TRBV21-1 and J is TRBJ2-7; the DNA was not used to check the table's D call, TRBD2. TRBV21-1 is flagged as a pseudogene. There are 15 residues in the CDR3. In DNA form, the CDR3 reads TGTGCCAGCAGCAAAGAGGCGGGTAGGTCCTACGAGCAGTACTTC. It specifies CASSKEAGRSYEQYF.